Presented here are 4 T cell receptor beta chains from one specimen sequenced in a study of blood T cell repertoires in COVID-19 (TCRdb year 2020). The library came from the immunoSEQ multiplex PCR assay. Here the immuneACCESS table is served through TCRdb, limited to in-frame sequences with V and J called. Missing clones are a known gap in these copies; in checked studies unresolved V genes cover under half, and the rest lacks a known reason. The sample contains 100,000 to 150,000 clones, approximately 82% of them found a single time. The top ten hold 3.8% of the sample. Sequencing was performed on peripheral blood. The origin of the receptors is a woman aged 45 to 65 with acute or convalescent COVID-19.

The table lists this clone with a count of one. The genes are TRBV4-1 and TRBJ2-1, with D possibly being TRBD2 (5 bases). The CDR3 contains 14 residues. The germline V gene encodes CDR1 MGHRA and CDR2 YSYEKL. V lost 8 bases to trimming and J lost 5 bases, with 16 bases between them. The CDR3 protein is CASGNGLVHNEQFF. The CDR3 DNA follows: TGCGCCAGCGGAAACGGACTGGTACACAATGAGCAGTTCTTC.

This chain links TRBV6-6 with TRBJ2-7; possible D gene TRBD1, 5 bases. Trimming took 0 bases from V and 0 from J, leaving 6 bases between them. The V gene's germline CDR1 is MNHNY and CDR2 SVGAGI (reference sequence). CDR3 length: 14 amino acids. CDR3 nucleotide sequence: TGTGCCAGCAGTTACTCAGACAGCTCCTACGAGCAGTACTTC. It encodes CASSYSDSSYEQYF.

The chain recombines TRBV6-5 with TRBJ1-4, with 7 positions matching TRBD1. The CDR3 loop spans 14 amino acids. From germline, CDR1 is MNHEY and CDR2 SVGAGI. V lost 2 bases, J lost 8 bases, and 5 bases stayed unmatched. The CDR3 nucleotides are TGTGCCAGCAGTTACGACAGGGTCCCAGAAAAACTGTTTTTT. Protein: CASSYDRVPEKLFF.

The chain links TRBV27 to TRBJ1-6, with 8 nucleotides matching TRBD1. In germline, CDR1 is MNHEY, CDR2 SMNVEV (reference sequence). The CDR3 totals 14 residues. V dropped 5 bases and J dropped 9; count of bases not matched to a gene: 6. CDR3: CASSGQGLISPLHF. The CDR3 coding sequence is TGTGCCAGCAGTGGACAGGGACTTATTTCACCCCTCCACTTT.